This T cell receptor (beta chain) emerged from a study of shared clonotypes between healthy human individuals. Assay: immunoSEQ multiplex PCR; the TCRdb copy retains only in-frame clones and omits some. The sample lists approximately 1.4 million clones, around 98% occurring once. The CDR3 runs 13 residues. Germline V CDR1 and CDR2: SGHVS, FNYEAQ. The junction had 3 bases not matched to a gene; V was cut back by 6 bases and J by 4 bases. The clonotype originates from a man younger than 45 in good health. Material for sequencing was naive CD4+ T cells sorted from blood. Described subset: CD45RA+ positively selected. J is TRBJ2-5 and V is TRBV7-6, with 9 bases lining up with TRBD1. The chain's CDR3 is CASSNRGRETQYF. CDR3 nucleotides: TGTGCCAGCAGTAACAGGGGGCGAGAGACCCAGTACTTC.